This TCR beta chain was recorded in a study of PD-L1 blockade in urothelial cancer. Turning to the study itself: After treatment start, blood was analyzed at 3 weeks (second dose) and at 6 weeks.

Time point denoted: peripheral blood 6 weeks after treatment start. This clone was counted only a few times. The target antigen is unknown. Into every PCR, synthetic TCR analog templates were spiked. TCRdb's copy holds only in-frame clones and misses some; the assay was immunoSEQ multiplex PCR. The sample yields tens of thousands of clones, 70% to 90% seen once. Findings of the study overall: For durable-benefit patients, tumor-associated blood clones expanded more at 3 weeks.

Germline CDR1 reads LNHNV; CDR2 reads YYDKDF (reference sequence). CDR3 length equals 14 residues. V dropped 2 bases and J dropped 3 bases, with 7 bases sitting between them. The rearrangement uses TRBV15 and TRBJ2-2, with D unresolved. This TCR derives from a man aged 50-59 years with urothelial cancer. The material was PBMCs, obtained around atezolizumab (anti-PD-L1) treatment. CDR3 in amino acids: CATSRRSYTGELFF. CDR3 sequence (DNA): TGTGCCACCAGCAGACGGTCTTACACCGGGGAGCTGTTTTTT.